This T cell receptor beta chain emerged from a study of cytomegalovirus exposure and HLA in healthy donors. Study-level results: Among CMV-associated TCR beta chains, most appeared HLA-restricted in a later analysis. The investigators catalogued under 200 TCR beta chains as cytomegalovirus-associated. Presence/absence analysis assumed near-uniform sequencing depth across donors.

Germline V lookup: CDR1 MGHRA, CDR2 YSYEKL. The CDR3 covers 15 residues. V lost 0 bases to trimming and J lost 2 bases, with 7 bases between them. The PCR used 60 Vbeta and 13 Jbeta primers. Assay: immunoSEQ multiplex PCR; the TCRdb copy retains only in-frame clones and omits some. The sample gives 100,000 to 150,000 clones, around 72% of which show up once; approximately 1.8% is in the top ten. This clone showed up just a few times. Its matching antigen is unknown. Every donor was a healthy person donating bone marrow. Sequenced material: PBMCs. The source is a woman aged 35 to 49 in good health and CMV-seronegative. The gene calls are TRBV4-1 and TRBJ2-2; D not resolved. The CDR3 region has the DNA TGCGCCAGCAGCCAAGAACCGGTTAACACCGGGGAGCTGTTTTTT. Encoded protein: CASSQEPVNTGELFF.